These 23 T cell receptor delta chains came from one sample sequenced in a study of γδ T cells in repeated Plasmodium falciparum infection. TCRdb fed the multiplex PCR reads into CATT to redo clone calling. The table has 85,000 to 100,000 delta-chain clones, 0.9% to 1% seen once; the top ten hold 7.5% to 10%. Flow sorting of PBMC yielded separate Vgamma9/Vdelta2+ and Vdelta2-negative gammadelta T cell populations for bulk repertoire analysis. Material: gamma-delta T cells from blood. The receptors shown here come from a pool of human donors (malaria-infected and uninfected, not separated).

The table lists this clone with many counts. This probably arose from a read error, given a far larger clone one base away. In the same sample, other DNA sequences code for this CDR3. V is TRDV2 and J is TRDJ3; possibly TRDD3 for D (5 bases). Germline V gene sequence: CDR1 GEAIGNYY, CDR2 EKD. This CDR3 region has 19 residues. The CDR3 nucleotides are TGTGCCTGCGACACCGCGGGGGCGTTGAGAGCCTGGGACACCCGACAGATGTTTTTC. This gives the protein CACDTAGALRAWDTRQMFF.

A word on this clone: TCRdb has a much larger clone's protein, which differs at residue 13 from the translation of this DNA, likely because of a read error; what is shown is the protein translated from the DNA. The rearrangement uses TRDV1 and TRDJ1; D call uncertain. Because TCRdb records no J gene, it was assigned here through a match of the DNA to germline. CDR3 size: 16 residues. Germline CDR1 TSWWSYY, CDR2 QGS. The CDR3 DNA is TGTGCTCTTGGGACTCGACTGCCGTTTGGGACCGATAGACTCATCTTT. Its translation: CALGTRLPFGTDRLIF.

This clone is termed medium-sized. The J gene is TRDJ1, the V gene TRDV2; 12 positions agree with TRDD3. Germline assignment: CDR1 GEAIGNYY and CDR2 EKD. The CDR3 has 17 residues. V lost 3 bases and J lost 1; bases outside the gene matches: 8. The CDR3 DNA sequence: TGTGCCTGTGACCGGGGCTGGGGGATACGGTCCACCGATAAACTCATCTTT. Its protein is CACDRGWGIRSTDKLIF.

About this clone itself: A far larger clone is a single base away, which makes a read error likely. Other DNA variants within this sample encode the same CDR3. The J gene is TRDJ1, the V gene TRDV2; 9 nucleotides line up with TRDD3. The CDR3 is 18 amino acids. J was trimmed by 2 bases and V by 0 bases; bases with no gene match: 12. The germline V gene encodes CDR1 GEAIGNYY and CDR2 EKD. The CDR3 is CACDTVTGGHRLTDKLIF. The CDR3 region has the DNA TGTGCCTGTGACACCGTTACTGGGGGACATCGACTGACCGATAAACTCATCTTT.

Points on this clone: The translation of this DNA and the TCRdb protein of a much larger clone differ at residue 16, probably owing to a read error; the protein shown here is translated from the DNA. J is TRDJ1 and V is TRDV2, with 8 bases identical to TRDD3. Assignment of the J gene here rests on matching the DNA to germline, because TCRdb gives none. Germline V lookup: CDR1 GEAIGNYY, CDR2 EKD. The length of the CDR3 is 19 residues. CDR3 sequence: CACDPLGSVLGVYTDRLIF. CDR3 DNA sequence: TGTGCCTGTGACCCCCTGGGTTCGGTACTGGGGGTTTACACCGATAGACTCATCTTT.

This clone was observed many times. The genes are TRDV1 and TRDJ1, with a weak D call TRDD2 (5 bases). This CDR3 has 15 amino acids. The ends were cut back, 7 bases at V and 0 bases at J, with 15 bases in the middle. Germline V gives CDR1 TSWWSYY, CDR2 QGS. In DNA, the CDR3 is TGTGCTCTTGCCCGCCCTTCATATTACACCGATAAACTCATCTTT. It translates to CALARPSYYTDKLIF.

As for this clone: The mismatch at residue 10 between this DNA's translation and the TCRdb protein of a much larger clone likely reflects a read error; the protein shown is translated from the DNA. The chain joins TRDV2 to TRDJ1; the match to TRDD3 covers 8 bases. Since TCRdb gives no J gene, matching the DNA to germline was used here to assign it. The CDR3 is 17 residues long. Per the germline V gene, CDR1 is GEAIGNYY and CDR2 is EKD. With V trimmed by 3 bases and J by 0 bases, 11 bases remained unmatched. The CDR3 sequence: CACDPVLGEDYTDKLIF. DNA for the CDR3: TGTGCCTGTGACCCCGTGCTGGGGGAAGACTACACCGATAAACTCATCTTT.

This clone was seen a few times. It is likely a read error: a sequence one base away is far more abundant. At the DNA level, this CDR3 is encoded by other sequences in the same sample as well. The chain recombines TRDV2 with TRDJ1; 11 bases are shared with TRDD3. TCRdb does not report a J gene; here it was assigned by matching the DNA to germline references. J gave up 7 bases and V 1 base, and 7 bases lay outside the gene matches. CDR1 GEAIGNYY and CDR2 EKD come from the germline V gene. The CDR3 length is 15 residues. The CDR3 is CACDTINLGDTKLIF. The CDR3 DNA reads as TGTGCCTGTGACACGATCAACCTGGGGGATACTAAACTCATCTTT.

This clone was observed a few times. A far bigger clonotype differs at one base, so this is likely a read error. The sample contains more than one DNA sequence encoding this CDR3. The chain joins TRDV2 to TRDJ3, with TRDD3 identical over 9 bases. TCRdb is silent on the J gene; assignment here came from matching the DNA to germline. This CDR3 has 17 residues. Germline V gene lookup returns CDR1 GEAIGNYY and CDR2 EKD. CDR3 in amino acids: CACDSTGGSWDTRQMFF. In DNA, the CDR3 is TGTGCCTGCGACAGTACTGGGGGATCCTGGGACACCCGACAGATGTTTTTC.

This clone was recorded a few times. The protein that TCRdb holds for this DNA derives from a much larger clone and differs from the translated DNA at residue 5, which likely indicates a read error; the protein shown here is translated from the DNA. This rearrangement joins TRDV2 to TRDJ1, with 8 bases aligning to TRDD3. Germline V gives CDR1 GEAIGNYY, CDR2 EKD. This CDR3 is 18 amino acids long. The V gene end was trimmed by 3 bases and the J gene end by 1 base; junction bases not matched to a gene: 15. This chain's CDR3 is CACDPVSRLGGGTDKLIF. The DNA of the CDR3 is TGTGCCTGTGACCCCGTTTCCCGACTGGGGGGGGGCACCGATAAACTCATCTTT.

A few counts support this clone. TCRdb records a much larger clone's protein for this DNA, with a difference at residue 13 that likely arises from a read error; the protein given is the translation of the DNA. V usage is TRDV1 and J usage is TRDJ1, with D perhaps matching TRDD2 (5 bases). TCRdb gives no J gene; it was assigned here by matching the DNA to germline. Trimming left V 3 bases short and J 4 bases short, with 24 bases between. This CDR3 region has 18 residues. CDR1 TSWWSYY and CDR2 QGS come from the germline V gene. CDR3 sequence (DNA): TGTGCTCTTGGGGACTTTCCACCGTTTCCTGGTCGAAGCGATAAACTCATCTTT. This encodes CALGDFPPFPGRSDKLIF.

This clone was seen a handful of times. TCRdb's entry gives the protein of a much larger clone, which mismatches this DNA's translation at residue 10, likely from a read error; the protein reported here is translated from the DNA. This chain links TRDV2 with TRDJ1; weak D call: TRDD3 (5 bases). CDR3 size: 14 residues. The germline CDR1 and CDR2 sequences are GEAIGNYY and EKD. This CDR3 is CACDRWGNTVKLIF. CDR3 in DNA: TGTGCCTGTGACAGGTGGGGAAACACCGTTAAACTCATCTTT.

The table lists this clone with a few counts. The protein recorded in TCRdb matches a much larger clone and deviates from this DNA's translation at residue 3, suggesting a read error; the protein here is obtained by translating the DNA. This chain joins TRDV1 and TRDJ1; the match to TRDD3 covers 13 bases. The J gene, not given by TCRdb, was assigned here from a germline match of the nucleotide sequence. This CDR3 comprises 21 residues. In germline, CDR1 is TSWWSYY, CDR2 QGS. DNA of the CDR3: TGTGCTCCTGGGGCCCCTTCCTACGTATCCCTACTGGGGGATACGGCCGATAAACTCATCTTT. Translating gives CAPGAPSYVSLLGDTADKLIF.

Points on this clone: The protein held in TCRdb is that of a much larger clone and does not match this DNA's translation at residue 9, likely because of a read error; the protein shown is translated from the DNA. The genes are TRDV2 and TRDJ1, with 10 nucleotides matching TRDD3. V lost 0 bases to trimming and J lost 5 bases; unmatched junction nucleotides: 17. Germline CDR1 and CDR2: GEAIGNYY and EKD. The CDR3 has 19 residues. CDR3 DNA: TGTGCCTGTGACACCGTGGGGTTCATGGGGGATACTGCGAGAGATAAACTCATCTTT. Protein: CACDTVGFMGDTARDKLIF.

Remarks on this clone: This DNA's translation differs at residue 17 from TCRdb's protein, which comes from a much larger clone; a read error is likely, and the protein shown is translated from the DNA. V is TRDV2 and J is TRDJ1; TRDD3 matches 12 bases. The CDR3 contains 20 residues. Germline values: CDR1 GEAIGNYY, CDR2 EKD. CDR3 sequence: CACDTVGPGGYERLSDNLIF. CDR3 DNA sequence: TGTGCCTGTGACACCGTAGGTCCTGGGGGATACGAAAGGCTTTCCGATAACCTCATCTTT.

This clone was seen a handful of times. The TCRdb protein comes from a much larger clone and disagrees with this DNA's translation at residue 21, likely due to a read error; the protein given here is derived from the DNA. The CDR3 is CALGERVWPTGGYAREGRTDRLIF. The CDR3 nucleotides read TGTGCTCTTGGGGAAAGAGTATGGCCTACCGGGGGATACGCCAGGGAAGGGAGGACCGATAGACTCATCTTT. The genes are TRDV1 and TRDJ1, with TRDD3 matching over 10 bases. This CDR3 has 24 residues. Germline V gene lookup returns CDR1 TSWWSYY and CDR2 QGS.

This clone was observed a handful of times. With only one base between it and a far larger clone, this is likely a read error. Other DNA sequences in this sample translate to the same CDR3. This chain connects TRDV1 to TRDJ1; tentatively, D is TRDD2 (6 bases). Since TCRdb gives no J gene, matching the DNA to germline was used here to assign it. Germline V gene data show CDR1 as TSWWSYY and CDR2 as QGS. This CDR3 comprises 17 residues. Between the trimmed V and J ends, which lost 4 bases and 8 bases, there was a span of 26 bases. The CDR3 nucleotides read TGTGCTCTTGGGGTATTGCCTTCCGACGCGCTTCGGGACAAACTCATCTTT. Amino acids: CALGVLPSDALRDKLIF.

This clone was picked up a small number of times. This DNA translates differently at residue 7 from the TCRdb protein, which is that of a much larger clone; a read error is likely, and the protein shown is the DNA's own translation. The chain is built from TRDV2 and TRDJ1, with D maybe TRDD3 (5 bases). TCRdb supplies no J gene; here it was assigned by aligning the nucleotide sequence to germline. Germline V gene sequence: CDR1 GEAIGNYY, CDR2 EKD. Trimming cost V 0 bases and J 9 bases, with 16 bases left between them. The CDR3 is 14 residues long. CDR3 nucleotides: TGTGCCTGTGACACCGGGGAATATCGAGGGCAACTCATCTTT. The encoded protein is CACDTGEYRGQLIF.

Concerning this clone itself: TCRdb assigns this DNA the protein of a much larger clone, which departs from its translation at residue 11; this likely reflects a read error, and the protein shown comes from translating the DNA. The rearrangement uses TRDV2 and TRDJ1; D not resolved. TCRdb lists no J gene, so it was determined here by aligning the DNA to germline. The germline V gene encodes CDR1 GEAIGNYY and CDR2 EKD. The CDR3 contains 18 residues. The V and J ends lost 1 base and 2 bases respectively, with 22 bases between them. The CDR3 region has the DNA TGTGCCTGTGACACTCTCGTTCCCTCGGTTACACTGACCGATAAACTCATCTTT. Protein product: CACDTLVPSVTLTDKLIF.

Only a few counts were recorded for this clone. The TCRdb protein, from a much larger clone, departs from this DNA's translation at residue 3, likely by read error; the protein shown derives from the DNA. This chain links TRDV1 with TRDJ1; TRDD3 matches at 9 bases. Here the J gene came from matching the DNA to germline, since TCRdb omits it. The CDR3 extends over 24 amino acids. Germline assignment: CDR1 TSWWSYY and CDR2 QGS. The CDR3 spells CAFGGPGSVTTGALGESRFGKLIF. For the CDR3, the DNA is TGTGCTTTTGGGGGCCCTGGGAGTGTGACGACCGGGGCACTGGGGGAGAGTCGGTTCGGTAAACTCATCTTT.

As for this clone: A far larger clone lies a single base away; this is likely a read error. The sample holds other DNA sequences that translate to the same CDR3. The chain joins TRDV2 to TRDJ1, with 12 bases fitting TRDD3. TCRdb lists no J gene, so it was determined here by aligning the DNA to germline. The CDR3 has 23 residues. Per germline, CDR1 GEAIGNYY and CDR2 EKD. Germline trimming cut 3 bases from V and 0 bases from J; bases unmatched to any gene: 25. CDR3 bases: TGTGCCTGTGACGGGGCCTTCCTACTCCCTGTACTGGGGGATACCCCCTACACCGATAAACTCATCTTT. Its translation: CACDGAFLLPVLGDTPYTDKLIF.

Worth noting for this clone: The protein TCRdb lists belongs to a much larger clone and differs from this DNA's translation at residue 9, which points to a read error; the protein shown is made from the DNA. The CDR3 here is CACDSTGGPWDTRQMFF. As DNA, the CDR3 is TGTGCCTGTGACAGTACTGGGGGACCCTGGGACACCCGACAGATGTTTTTC. The chain has TRDV2 and TRDJ3; 9 bases line up with TRDD3. The J gene was not available in TCRdb and was assigned here by matching the DNA to germline segments. Germline V gene sequence: CDR1 GEAIGNYY, CDR2 EKD. J was trimmed by 2 bases and V by 2 bases; bases with no gene match: 3. This CDR3 is built from 17 residues.

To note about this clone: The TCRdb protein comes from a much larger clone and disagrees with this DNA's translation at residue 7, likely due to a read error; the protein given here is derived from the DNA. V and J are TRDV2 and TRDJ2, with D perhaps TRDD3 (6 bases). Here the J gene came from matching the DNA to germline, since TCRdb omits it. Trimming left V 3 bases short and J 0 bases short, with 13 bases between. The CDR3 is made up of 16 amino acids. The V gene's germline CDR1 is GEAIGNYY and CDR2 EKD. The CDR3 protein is CACDVLRDTLTAQLFF. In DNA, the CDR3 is TGTGCCTGTGACGTACTGAGGGATACTTTGACAGCACAACTCTTCTTT.